This T cell receptor (beta chain) came from a study of cytotoxic CD8 clonotypes in ibrutinib-treated CLL. Here immunoSEQ multiplex PCR was the method, and the copy in TCRdb shows in-frame clones only, minus some. The sample shows fewer than 200,000 clones, 84% of them seen only once. V was shortened by 8 bases and J by 0 bases, with 14 bases between the two germline ends. Germline CDR1 and CDR2: MNHEY and SVGAGI. This CDR3 contains 15 residues. The source of this sequence is a human donor with chronic lymphocytic leukemia. The J gene is TRBJ1-5, the V gene TRBV6-5; no definite D call. Specimen: PBMCs, collected after 24 months of ibrutinib treatment. CDR3 DNA sequence: TGTGCCAGCGCCCTGGACGTTAATAGCAATCAGCCCCAGCATTTT. Encoded protein: CASALDVNSNQPQHF.